A single sample gave rise to the 30 T cell receptor beta chains below, sequenced in a study of response to subunit inactivated influenza vaccine. A single record per CDR3 protein comes from TCRdb applying MiXCR to the RT-PCR reads. The sample yields some 500,000 distinct CDR3 sequences, 10% to 15% seen once. This specimen consisted of PBMCs from blood, obtained 35 to 45 days after vaccination. These receptors came from a man in his fifties who received an inactivated influenza vaccine.

This clonotype was counted a few times. The chain is built from TRBV6-2 or TRBV6-3 and TRBJ1-5; possibly TRBD1 for D (5 bases). The germline CDR1 and CDR2 sequences are MNHEY and SVGEGT. V lost 0 bases to trimming and J lost 3 bases, with 12 bases between them. This CDR3 spans 16 amino acids. The CDR3 here is CASSYSSGPVNQPQHF. The DNA of the CDR3 is TGTGCCAGCAGTTACTCTTCGGGACCGGTCAATCAGCCCCAGCATTTT.

The chain couples TRBV12-3 or TRBV12-4 to TRBJ2-1; a possible D gene is TRBD2 (5 bases). Trimming removed 3 bases at V and 8 bases at J, with 14 bases between. The CDR3 length is 14 residues. The DNA of the CDR3 is TGTGCCAGCAGTTTCTCAACTAGTCCCGATGAGCAGTTCTTC. Protein: CASSFSTSPDEQFF.

This clonotype was observed a handful of times. The J gene is TRBJ2-7, the V gene TRBV6-1, with 13 bases identical to TRBD2. CDR1 and CDR2 from the germline V gene are MNHNS and SASEGT. Germline trimming cut 6 bases from V and 0 bases from J; bases unmatched to any gene: 2. This CDR3 is built from 15 residues. The CDR3 reads CASSRTSGGSYEQYF. The CDR3 coding sequence is TGTGCCAGCAGCAGGACTAGCGGGGGCTCCTACGAGCAGTACTTC.

This clonotype was recorded a few times. This chain connects TRBV20-1 to TRBJ2-1; 10 bases match TRBD2. The CDR3 is made up of 16 amino acids. J was trimmed by 3 bases and V by 0 bases; bases with no gene match: 5. Per the germline V gene, CDR1 is DFQATT and CDR2 is SNEGSKA (reference sequence). The DNA of the CDR3 is TGCAGTGCTAGAGATCCACGACTAGCGGGCTACAATGAGCAGTTCTTC. It codes for CSARDPRLAGYNEQFF.

This clonotype was seen a handful of times. V gene TRBV29-1 combines with J gene TRBJ2-7; D not resolved. V lost 4 bases, J lost 6 bases, and 10 bases lay in between. The CDR3 contains 11 residues. The germline V gene has CDR1 SQVTM and CDR2 ANQGSEA. For the CDR3, the DNA is TGCAGCGTTGTCACTGGGATCGAGCAGTACTTC. It codes for CSVVTGIEQYF.

This clonotype was picked up many times. The chain combines TRBV24-1 with TRBJ2-3; 11 nucleotides agree with TRBD2. Germline CDR1 and CDR2: KGHDR and SFDVKD. V shed 2 bases and J 3 bases; nucleotides not matched to a gene: 6. The CDR3 loop spans 17 amino acids. The CDR3 is CATSDSISGGGTDTQYF. In DNA form, the CDR3 reads TGTGCCACCAGTGATTCAATTAGCGGGGGGGGGACAGATACGCAGTATTTT.

This clonotype was seen a handful of times. The rearrangement joins TRBV29-1 to TRBJ2-7; 10 bases match TRBD2. The CDR3 extends over 12 amino acids. With V trimmed by 6 bases and J by 2 bases, 1 base remained unmatched. The germline gives CDR1 SQVTM, CDR2 ANQGSEA. The CDR3 loop is CSVSGRAYEQYF. The CDR3 bases are TGCAGCGTCAGCGGGAGGGCCTACGAGCAGTACTTC.

This chain joins TRBV6-4 and TRBJ2-7, with TRBD1 matching 7 bases. The CDR3 runs 13 residues. Germline assignment: CDR1 MRHNA and CDR2 SNTAGT. V shed 6 bases, J shed 7 bases, and the junction held 9 bases outside the gene matches. This CDR3 is CASRLDRELEQYF. In DNA, the CDR3 is TGTGCCAGCAGGCTTGACAGGGAGTTAGAGCAGTACTTC.

This clonotype was observed at least ten times. V gene TRBV4-3 combines with J gene TRBJ1-3; no definite D call. With 0 bases removed from V and 4 bases from J, the gap between germline ends came to 4 bases. This CDR3 has 13 residues. Germline V gene lookup returns CDR1 LGHNA and CDR2 YSLEER. The CDR3 reads CASSQEDGNTIYF. DNA of the CDR3: TGCGCCAGCAGCCAAGAGGACGGAAACACCATATATTTT.

This clonotype was observed a few times. The chain recombines TRBV7-2 with TRBJ2-7; TRBD1 matches at 8 bases. The CDR3 sequence is 14 residues long. V lost 5 bases to trimming and J lost 5 bases; unmatched junction nucleotides: 8. CDR1 and CDR2 (germline): SGHTA, FQGNSA. The CDR3 DNA sequence: TGTGCCAGCAGCGTAAGGACAGGGTGGAACGAGCAGTACTTC. Translation: CASSVRTGWNEQYF.

The chain uses TRBV7-2 and TRBJ2-5; unclear D gene. The CDR3 sequence is 16 residues long. Trimming took 0 bases from V and 0 from J, leaving 11 bases between them. Germline V CDR1 and CDR2: SGHTA, FQGNSA. The CDR3 DNA sequence: TGTGCCAGCAGCTTAGCGTGGGCGATAGACCAAGAGACCCAGTACTTC. Translation: CASSLAWAIDQETQYF.

This clonotype was seen repeatedly, ten times or more. The V and J genes are TRBV29-1 and TRBJ2-5, with D hard to call. The CDR3 covers 13 residues. Germline CDR1 reads SQVTM; CDR2 reads ANQGSEA. V lost 6 bases and J 4 bases, leaving 15 bases between the germline ends. The CDR3 region is CSVPRLGRETQYF. The CDR3 DNA sequence: TGCAGCGTCCCGCGCCTTGGCAGAGAGACCCAGTACTTC.

The chain combines TRBV5-5 with TRBJ2-7; weak D call: TRBD1 (6 bases). Trimming removed 0 bases from V and 7 bases from J, with 17 bases in between. The CDR3 length is 15 residues. The germline V gene has CDR1 SGHKS and CDR2 YYEKEE (reference sequence). The CDR3 DNA is TGTGCCAGCAGCTTGGTCGCAGGGCCCACAGGGGAGCAGTACTTC. Its translation is CASSLVAGPTGEQYF.

The V and J genes are TRBV7-8 and TRBJ2-5, with TRBD1 identical over 9 bases. The trim removed 1 base at V and 2 bases at J, leaving 5 bases unmatched. Germline lookup yields CDR1 SGHVS and CDR2 FQNEAQ. CDR3 length equals 16 residues. The CDR3, as DNA: TGTGCCAGCAGCTTAGTGCCGGGACAGGGACAAGAGACCCAGTACTTC. Encoded protein: CASSLVPGQGQETQYF.

This clonotype has a handful of counts. The V and J genes are TRBV4-2 and TRBJ1-4; 8 bases match TRBD1. The CDR3 is made up of 15 amino acids. Germline V gene lookup returns CDR1 LGHNA and CDR2 YNFKEQ. Trimming took 4 bases from V and 4 from J; bases not matched to a gene: 5. The CDR3 bases are TGTGCCAGCAGCCTACAGGGGGAAAGTAATGAAAAACTGTTTTTT. Protein sequence: CASSLQGESNEKLFF.

Here the CDR3 DNA reads TGTGCCAGCAGCGTAGGGCCGCTTGGGCAGTATTTT. Its protein product is CASSVGPLGQYF. The chain has TRBV9 and TRBJ2-3; D is undetermined. The germline gives CDR1 SGDLS, CDR2 YYNGEE. The CDR3 contains 12 residues. Trimming shortened V by 0 bases and J by 11 bases, and 10 bases separated the two germline ends.

The CDR3 reads CSVEDAPGPRYGYTF. The CDR3 nucleotides read TGCAGCGTTGAAGATGCCCCCGGACCCCGTTATGGCTACACCTTC. The chain links TRBV29-1 to TRBJ1-2; D gene uncertain. This CDR3 has 15 residues. Trimming stripped 0 bases from V and 5 bases from J, with 16 bases between. Germline V CDR1 and CDR2: SQVTM, ANQGSEA.

This clonotype was seen at least ten times. The chain couples TRBV24-1 to TRBJ2-1; D ambiguous. Trimming pared 1 base from V and 10 bases from J, leaving 13 bases between. The germline V gene encodes CDR1 KGHDR and CDR2 SFDVKD. The CDR3 totals 14 residues. CDR3 coding DNA: TGTGCCACCAGTGATTTTGATAGATCGACGGAGCAGTTCTTC. Translated: CATSDFDRSTEQFF.

The V gene is TRBV6-1, the J gene TRBJ2-1; 7 bases match TRBD2. V was clipped by 5 bases and J by 6 bases; unmatched bases: 10. CDR3 length: 15 amino acids. Germline CDR1 and CDR2: MNHNS and SASEGT. The CDR3 is CASSRDPRGVNEQFF. The CDR3 DNA reads TGTGCCAGCAGTCGTGACCCCCGGGGGGTCAATGAGCAGTTCTTC.

The chain joins TRBV7-6 to TRBJ2-5; D remains unclear. CDR1 and CDR2 (germline): SGHVS, FNYEAQ. The CDR3 sequence is 15 residues long. V was shortened by 5 bases and J by 1 base, with 14 bases between the two germline ends. The CDR3 nucleotides are TGTGCCAGCAGCCCTTATCCAGCGTTCCAAGAGACCCAGTACTTC. It yields the protein CASSPYPAFQETQYF.

This clonotype was observed a few times. The chain employs TRBV18 and TRBJ2-5; 8 bases map to TRBD1. Germline CDR1 is KGHSH and CDR2 is LQKENI. The ends lost 0 bases at V and 1 base at J; junction bases unmatched: 1. The CDR3 runs to 15 residues. The CDR3 spells CASSPPTGGQETQYF. The CDR3 DNA reads TGTGCCAGCTCACCACCAACAGGGGGCCAAGAGACCCAGTACTTC.

V usage is TRBV7-9 and J usage is TRBJ2-5, with TRBD2 as a possible D gene (6 bases). Trimming cost V 5 bases and J 5 bases, with 15 bases left between them. Germline assignment: CDR1 SEHNR and CDR2 FQNEAQ (reference sequence). There are 14 residues in the CDR3. CDR3 DNA sequence: TGTGCCAGCAGCCCTCGTAGCGGATTGGAGACCCAGTACTTC. Its protein is CASSPRSGLETQYF.

This clonotype was seen more than once but under ten times. The chain carries TRBV6-2 or TRBV6-3 and TRBJ2-7; 13 nucleotides match TRBD2. The junction had 8 bases not matched to a gene; V was cut back by 0 bases and J by 6 bases. Germline CDR1 reads MNHEY; CDR2 reads SVGEGT. CDR3 size: 17 residues. DNA of the CDR3: TGTGCCAGCAGTTACTCGAGGACTAGCGGGAGAATTAGCGAGCAGTACTTC. It codes for CASSYSRTSGRISEQYF.

The chain is built from TRBV12-3 or TRBV12-4 and TRBJ2-3; no clear D. Trimming removed 5 bases at V and 5 bases at J, with 14 bases between. This CDR3 has 14 residues. The chain's CDR3 is CASSAGLWGDTQYF. CDR3 sequence (DNA): TGTGCCAGCAGTGCCGGGCTATGGGGAGATACGCAGTATTTT.

In its sample, this clonotype was seen a few times. The genes are TRBV20-1 and TRBJ2-1, with D maybe TRBD2 (6 bases). Trimming removed 5 bases from V and 3 bases from J, with 20 bases in between. The germline CDR1 and CDR2 sequences are DFQATT and SNEGSKA (reference sequence). CDR3 length equals 16 residues. DNA for the CDR3: TGCAGTGCTTGGGGTTCGGAGGGAGCAAGCTACAATGAGCAGTTCTTC. It encodes CSAWGSEGASYNEQFF.

This chain connects TRBV19 to TRBJ1-1, with D possibly matching TRBD1 (5 bases). CDR3 length: 14 amino acids. Germline V CDR1 and CDR2: LNHDA, SQIVND (reference sequence). V was cut by 3 bases and J by 1 base, with 9 bases left in between. The CDR3, as DNA: TGTGCCAGTAGTATCGTTCAGGGGAACACTGAAGCTTTCTTT. Protein product: CASSIVQGNTEAFF.

The genes are TRBV3-1 and TRBJ2-1; the D call may be TRBD1 or TRBD2 (5 bases each). Deletions cut 1 base from V and 6 bases from J, with 10 bases between. This CDR3 region has 14 residues. Germline-derived CDR1 and CDR2 are LGHDT and YNNKEL (reference sequence). DNA of the CDR3: TGTGCCAGCAGCCAAGCGGGAAGGGGCAATGAGCAGTTCTTC. This codes for CASSQAGRGNEQFF.

The rearrangement links TRBV20-1 to TRBJ1-1; D perhaps matches TRBD1 (5 bases). Deletions cut 4 bases from V and 7 bases from J, with 19 bases between. This CDR3 has 14 amino acids. Germline-derived CDR1 and CDR2 are DFQATT and SNEGSKA (reference sequence). The CDR3 spells CSAKRDGRGSEAFF. CDR3 in DNA: TGCAGTGCTAAACGGGACGGTCGAGGCAGTGAAGCTTTCTTT.

This clonotype was detected many times. The chain uses TRBV7-2 and TRBJ2-1; either TRBD1 or TRBD2 may fit D (5 bases each). The CDR3 totals 15 residues. Trimming removed 9 bases at V and 0 bases at J, with 15 bases between. The germline V gene encodes CDR1 SGHTA and CDR2 FQGNSA. The CDR3 spells CASRDRLSSYNEQFF. For the CDR3, the DNA is TGTGCCAGTCGGGACCGACTTAGCTCCTACAATGAGCAGTTCTTC.

The chain joins TRBV6-2 or TRBV6-3 to TRBJ1-1; TRBD1 aligns across 9 bases. Per the germline V gene, CDR1 is MNHEY and CDR2 is SVGEGT. The ends lost 7 bases at V and 0 bases at J; junction bases unmatched: 12. The length of the CDR3 is 17 residues. In DNA form, the CDR3 reads TGTGCCAGCACTAGTTACAGGGGGCCTTCTATGAACACTGAAGCTTTCTTT. It encodes CASTSYRGPSMNTEAFF.